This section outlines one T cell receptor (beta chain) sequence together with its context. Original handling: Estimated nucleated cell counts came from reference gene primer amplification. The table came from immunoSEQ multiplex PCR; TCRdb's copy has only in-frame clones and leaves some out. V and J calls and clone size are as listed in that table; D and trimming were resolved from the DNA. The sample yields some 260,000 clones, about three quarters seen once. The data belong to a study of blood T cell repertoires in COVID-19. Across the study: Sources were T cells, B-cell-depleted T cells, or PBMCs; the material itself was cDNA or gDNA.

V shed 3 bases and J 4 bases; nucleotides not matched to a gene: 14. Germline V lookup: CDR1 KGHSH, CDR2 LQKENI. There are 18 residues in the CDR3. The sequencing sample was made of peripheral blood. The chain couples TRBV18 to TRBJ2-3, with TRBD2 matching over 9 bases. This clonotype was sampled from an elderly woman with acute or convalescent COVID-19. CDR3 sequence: CASSPPTSGFMGPDTQYF. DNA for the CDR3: TGTGCCAGCTCACCGCCCACTAGCGGGTTTATGGGTCCAGATACGCAGTATTTT. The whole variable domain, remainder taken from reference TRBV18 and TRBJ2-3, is NAGVMQNPRHLVRRRGQEARLRCSPMKGHSHVYWYRQLPEEGLKFMVYLQKENIIDESGMPKERFSAEFPKEGPSILRIQQVVRGDSAAYFCASSPPTSGFMGPDTQYFGPGTRLTVL.